Below are 16 T cell receptor beta chains sequenced from a single sample in a study of CD8 T cells in ankylosing spondylitis. Study-level findings and limits: Ankylosing spondylitis blood seemed to carry a telltale TCR beta motif made of roughly 8 highly homologous variants.

What these receptors recognize is not known. Via MiXCR, TCRdb re-called the 5' RACE reads, giving one row per CDR3 protein. This table has a few hundred thousand distinct CDR3 sequences, around 18% appearing once. The sequencing input was blood, either unsorted or a sorted T cell fraction (not recorded which). The receptors here all came from a male donor with ankylosing spondylitis.

A single count supports this clonotype. The chain links TRBV28 to TRBJ2-7; 16 nucleotides line up with TRBD2. The CDR3 loop spans 17 amino acids. Losses at the gene ends were 2 bases for V and 2 bases for J; bases not matched to a gene: 3. From germline, CDR1 is MDHEN and CDR2 SYDVKM. CDR3 protein: CASSLPGLAGGPYEQYF. The DNA of the CDR3 is TGTGCCAGCAGTTTACCGGGACTAGCGGGAGGGCCCTACGAGCAGTACTTC.

The genes are TRBV10-3 and TRBJ2-7; D perhaps matches TRBD2 (5 bases). The V end was cut by 5 bases, the J end by 5 bases, with 16 bases between. The V gene's germline CDR1 is ENHRY and CDR2 SYGVKD. CDR3 size: 14 residues. This CDR3 reads CAISSPGDGDEQYF. The CDR3 DNA reads as TGTGCCATCAGTTCCCCCGGGGATGGAGACGAGCAGTACTTC.

The chain employs TRBV27 and TRBJ1-5, with TRBD1 matching 8 bases. Per the germline V gene, CDR1 is MNHEY and CDR2 is SMNVEV (reference sequence). V shed 6 bases and J 4 bases; nucleotides not matched to a gene: 14. The length of the CDR3 is 17 residues. In DNA, the CDR3 is TGTGCCAGCAGCCCGCACCCTACAGGGGGGTTGAATCAGCCCCAGCATTTT. It encodes CASSPHPTGGLNQPQHF.

The V gene is TRBV7-9, the J gene TRBJ2-7, with D possibly matching TRBD2 (6 bases). CDR1 is SEHNR, CDR2 FQNEAQ, per germline (reference sequence). This CDR3 is 17 amino acids long. V lost 4 bases and J lost 1, with 20 bases in between. The CDR3 reads CASSSYLAGSTSYEQYF. The CDR3 bases are TGTGCCAGCAGCTCATATCTCGCCGGGAGTACGTCCTACGAGCAGTACTTC.

The chain carries TRBV4-1 and TRBJ2-7; D possibly uses TRBD1 or TRBD2 (5 bases each). V lost 1 base and J 5 bases, leaving 12 bases between the germline ends. The CDR3 sequence is 14 residues long. Germline V CDR1 and CDR2: MGHRA, YSYEKL. CDR3 sequence: CASSQVKGSHEQYF. In DNA form, the CDR3 reads TGCGCCAGCAGCCAAGTTAAGGGGAGTCACGAGCAGTACTTC.

J is TRBJ2-3 and V is TRBV9; no reliable D call. Germline assignment: CDR1 SGDLS and CDR2 YYNGEE. The CDR3 covers 12 residues. V gave up 3 bases and J gave up 3 bases, with 5 bases separating them. CDR3 DNA sequence: TGTGCCAGCAGCGCCGGGACAGATACGCAGTATTTT. Residues: CASSAGTDTQYF.

This clonotype was seen ten or more times. V and J are TRBV12-3 or TRBV12-4 and TRBJ2-1; 7 nucleotides line up with TRBD2. After removal of 3 bases from V and 2 bases from J, the junction contained 4 bases not matched to a gene. The CDR3 is 15 residues long. CDR3 sequence reads: CASSFPSGAYNEQFF. Written as DNA, the CDR3 is TGTGCCAGCAGTTTCCCTAGCGGAGCCTACAATGAGCAGTTCTTC.

This chain connects TRBV9 to TRBJ2-7; D gene uncertain. Trimming removed 0 bases from V and 3 bases from J, with 4 bases in between. Per the germline V gene, CDR1 is SGDLS and CDR2 is YYNGEE. The CDR3 sequence is 12 residues long. CDR3 in DNA: TGTGCCAGCAGCGTAGACGGCTACGAGCAGTACTTC. It codes for CASSVDGYEQYF.

The V and J genes are TRBV12-3 or TRBV12-4 and TRBJ2-7, with D possibly TRBD2 on 6 matching bases. The V and J ends lost 5 bases and 4 bases respectively, with 12 bases between them. The CDR3 extends over 13 amino acids. Here the CDR3 DNA reads TGTGCCAGCAGTCGGGCGGGGTGGTACGAGCAGTACTTC. It translates to CASSRAGWYEQYF.

This chain joins TRBV13 and TRBJ1-1; D unclear. Germline V gene data show CDR1 as PRHDT and CDR2 as FYEKMQ (reference sequence). The CDR3 spans 14 residues. The V end was cut by 0 bases, the J end by 7 bases, with 12 bases between. The CDR3 DNA is TGTGCCAGCAGCTTAGGCCAGGACGGGGTTGAAGCTTTCTTT. This codes for CASSLGQDGVEAFF. The complete variable domain, with remaining parts taken from reference TRBV13 and TRBJ1-1, reads AAGVIQSPRHLIKEKRETATLKCYPIPRHDTVYWYQQGPGQDPQFLISFYEKMQSDKGSIPDRFSAQQFSDYHSELNMSSLELGDSALYFCASSLGQDGVEAFFGQGTRLTVV.

This clonotype has just a few counts. J is TRBJ2-1 and V is TRBV3-1; tentative D call: TRBD2 (5 bases). Germline assignment: CDR1 LGHDT and CDR2 YNNKEL (reference sequence). The V end lost 3 bases, the J end lost 0 bases, and 15 bases lay between the germline ends. This CDR3 spans 17 amino acids. The CDR3 DNA reads TGTGCCAGCAGCCAGACAACTAGTCGACTCTCCTACAATGAGCAGTTCTTC. Its protein product is CASSQTTSRLSYNEQFF.

The V gene is TRBV4-3, the J gene TRBJ1-4; no clear D gene. The germline V and J ends were trimmed by 4 bases and 3 bases, with 12 bases remaining between them. This CDR3 comprises 15 residues. Germline V gene sequence: CDR1 LGHNA, CDR2 YSLEER. CDR3 nucleotide sequence: TGCGCCAGCAGCCCCGGTTGGGGAGCTAATGAAAAACTGTTTTTT. Translating it yields CASSPGWGANEKLFF.

The J gene is TRBJ2-2, the V gene TRBV5-4; 10 bases align to TRBD2. CDR3 length: 15 residues. Germline CDR1 is SGHNT and CDR2 is YYREEE (reference sequence). J lost 3 bases, V lost 7 bases, and 6 bases had no gene match. The CDR3 region has the DNA TGTGCCAGCCAGCTTGGACTAGCGGACACCGGGGAGCTGTTTTTT. It yields the protein CASQLGLADTGELFF.

The CDR3 bases are TGTGCCAGCAGTTTACAGGGGACATACAATGAGCAGTTCTTC. Translated, it gives CASSLQGTYNEQFF. This chain joins TRBV28 and TRBJ2-1; a possible D gene is TRBD1 (6 bases). Per germline, CDR1 MDHEN and CDR2 SYDVKM. The V end was cut by 2 bases, the J end by 4 bases, with 9 bases between. The CDR3 contains 14 residues. The complete variable domain, with remaining parts taken from reference TRBV28 and TRBJ2-1, reads DVKVTQSSRYLVKRTGEKVFLECVQDMDHENMFWYRQDPGLGLRLIYFSYDVKMKEKGDIPEGYSVSREKKERFSLILESASTNQTSMYLCASSLQGTYNEQFFGPGTRLTVL.

This clonotype came up many times. The chain combines TRBV5-1 with TRBJ1-1, with D uncertain. V was trimmed by 4 bases and J by 1 base, leaving 14 bases between them. Germline V CDR1 and CDR2: SGHRS, YFSETQ. CDR3 length: 15 amino acids. For the CDR3, the DNA is TGCGCCAGCAGCCCTCACGGCCAGAAGAACACTGAAGCTTTCTTT. Translated: CASSPHGQKNTEAFF.

The chain recombines TRBV11-3 with TRBJ2-7; 11 bases align to TRBD1. The CDR3 contains 16 residues. CDR1 is SGHNT and CDR2 is YENEEA in the germline V gene. Trimming removed 5 bases from V and 5 bases from J; junction bases left unmatched: 11. The CDR3: CASSPAGTGGSDEQYF. The CDR3 DNA reads TGTGCCAGCAGCCCAGCCGGGACAGGGGGATCCGACGAGCAGTACTTC.